The clone carrying this TCR beta chain was picked up a small number of times. Its antigen is currently unknown. This sample is drawn from a study of regulatory T cells in long-lasting Graves disease. Findings of the study overall: Persistent disease was characterized by preferential usage of TRBV28, TRBJ1-2 and TRBJ2-5. Persistent cases of Graves' showed reduced TCR diversity relative to newly diagnosed patients. Accuracy could have been hurt by small sample size.

The CDR3 extends over 16 amino acids. Germline CDR1 SGHRS, CDR2 YFSETQ. V lost 4 bases and J lost 6, with 22 bases in between. CDR3 regions were amplified by Arm-PCR using iRepertoire HTBI primers to build TCR beta libraries. TCRdb ran MiXCR on the multiplex PCR reads and lists one entry per CDR3 protein. The table has 390,000 or so distinct CDR3 sequences, 23% seen once. This sample's time point: persistent/refractory GD, antithyroid drugs over 5 years with positive TRAb. PBMCs were the source of the RNA used for TCR sequencing. This material consisted of peripheral blood mononuclear cells (PBMCs), taken when the disease was refractory, from a patient treated with antithyroid drugs. The rearrangement joins TRBV5-1 to TRBJ1-1; D may be TRBD1 (5 bases). The sequence was obtained from a woman in her thirties or forties with Graves disease. The CDR3 here is CASSTAGTPVGAEAFF. DNA for the CDR3: TGCGCCAGCAGCACGGCCGGGACCCCGGTAGGCGCTGAAGCTTTCTTT. The whole variable domain, remainder taken from reference TRBV5-1 and TRBJ1-1, is KAGVTQTPRYLIKTRGQQVTLSCSPISGHRSVSWYQQTPGQGLQFLFEYFSETQRNKGNFPGRFSGRQFSNSRSEMNVSTLELGDSALYLCASSTAGTPVGAEAFFGQGTRLTVV.